The rows below give T cell receptor beta chains drawn from one sample of a study of identical twins. TCRdb analysed the 5' RACE reads with MiXCR anew, one entry per CDR3 protein. The data contain fewer than 250,000 distinct CDR3 sequences, approximately 7% of them seen just once; the ten biggest clones take up 3% to 4%. The sample was also linked to a second study, of yellow fever vaccine responses in identical twins.

Specimen: memory (CD45RO+) T cells sorted from blood. The receptors derive from a young woman in good health. Each CDR3 is given with its conserved first and last residue. Each record gives: CDR3 length, D gene, J gene, clone size, V gene, CDR3 DNA, CDR3 protein. D genes are given only for firm matches. Size tells how often a clone was seen (once, few, many) or the class of an expanded clone, and some rows leave it out.

>13|.|TRBJ1-1|.|TRBV29-1
TGCAGCGTCAGGACCTTTTCTAACACTGAAGCTTTCTTT
CSVRTFSNTEAFF
>13|.|TRBJ1-3|many|TRBV4-1
TGCGCCAGCAGCCAAGATTTAAGGAACACCATATATTTT
CASSQDLRNTIYF
>16|.|TRBJ1-1|.|TRBV4-1
TGCGCCAGCAGCCAAGAGTCTAACAGGGCTAACACTGAAGCTTTCTTT
CASSQESNRANTEAFF
>17|.|TRBJ2-5|few|TRBV25-1
TGTGCCAGCAGTGAATTAGAATCCAAGAGAATGGTAGAGACCCAGTACTTC
CASSELESKRMVETQYF
>17|TRBD2|TRBJ2-1|many|TRBV6-1
TGTGCCAGCACACCACCGGGGGGGAGAGACAAATACAATGAGCAGTTCTTC
CASTPPGGRDKYNEQFF
>14|.|TRBJ1-4|many|TRBV5-1
TGCGCCAGTAAAGAGGGGGCAACTAATGAAAAACTGTTTTTT
CASKEGATNEKLFF
>16|.|TRBJ1-1|many|TRBV12-3/TRBV12-4
TGTGCCAGCAGCCCACTTTGGGGGAGAAAGAACACTGAAGCTTTCTTT
CASSPLWGRKNTEAFF
>13|.|TRBJ1-4|many|TRBV5-6
TGTGCCAGCAGCTCCCACTTAGGCGAAAAACTGTTTTTT
CASSSHLGEKLFF
>16|TRBD1|TRBJ1-1|many|TRBV15
TGTGCCACCAGCAGAGATGGGCCCTACAGGGGCACTGAAGCTTTCTTT
CATSRDGPYRGTEAFF
>17|.|TRBJ2-7|.|TRBV24-1
TGTGCCACCAGTGATCCCGGGACACCGATAACCCCAGGCGAGCAGTACTTC
CATSDPGTPITPGEQYF
>14|.|TRBJ2-1|few|TRBV5-1
TGCGCCAGCAGCTTGGGCGGGACAGAAAATGAGCAGTTCTTC
CASSLGGTENEQFF
>13|.|TRBJ2-2|few|TRBV19
TGTGCCAGTAAGGTGGGAAGCACCGGGGAGCTGTTTTTT
CASKVGSTGELFF
>14|.|TRBJ1-4|.|TRBV20-1
TGCAGTGCTAACAGACAGGCGGATAATGAAAAACTGTTTTTT
CSANRQADNEKLFF
>18|.|TRBJ2-3|.|TRBV7-3
TGTACCAGCAGCTTAACTCACAATAGACCGGGCCACCAGGATACGCAGTATTTT
CTSSLTHNRPGHQDTQYF
>12|.|TRBJ2-5|few|TRBV5-1
TGCGCCAGCAGCCTACAACAAGAGACCCAGTACTTC
CASSLQQETQYF
>15|TRBD2|TRBJ2-7|few|TRBV27
TGTGCCAGCAGTGAACGGGGGGGGGTCTCCTACGAGCAGTACTTC
CASSERGGVSYEQYF
>14|.|TRBJ2-1|many|TRBV20-1
TGCAGTGCTACAGCGGAGAGCTCCTACAATGAGCAGTTCTTC
CSATAESSYNEQFF
>15|.|TRBJ1-5|.|TRBV6-1
TGTGCCAGCAGCCCCGGGCAGGGCCTCAATCAGCCCCAGCATTTT
CASSPGQGLNQPQHF
>15|.|TRBJ2-1|.|TRBV5-1
TGCGCCAGCAGCTTGCCACGGCCTAGGGGGAATGAGCAGTTCTTC
CASSLPRPRGNEQFF
>12|.|TRBJ2-1|.|TRBV12-3/TRBV12-4
TGTGCCAGCAGTTTTACAGGTAAAGAGCAGTTCTTC
CASSFTGKEQFF
>15|.|TRBJ2-7|.|TRBV7-2
TGTGCCAGCAGCTTAGCCGCGACAGCTTCCTACGAGCAGTACTTC
CASSLAATASYEQYF
>13|.|TRBJ2-5|many|TRBV12-3/TRBV12-4
TGTGCCAGCAGTTTGAGGGGGGCAGAGACCCAGTACTTC
CASSLRGAETQYF
>14|TRBD2|TRBJ2-4|few|TRBV6-1
TGTGCCAGCAGTGGGACTAGCGGGGGGTACATTCAGTACTTC
CASSGTSGGYIQYF
>13|TRBD2|TRBJ2-1|few|TRBV5-4
TGTGCCAGCAGCTTACGGGAGGGGGTGGAGCAGTTCTTC
CASSLREGVEQFF
>15|.|TRBJ2-1|.|TRBV18
TGTGCCAGCTCACCGGGGTTGGGGGAGCAGAATGAGCAGTTCTTC
CASSPGLGEQNEQFF
>13|.|TRBJ1-1|many|TRBV29-1
TGCAGCGTTGAAGATCCTGCGAACACTGAAGCTTTCTTT
CSVEDPANTEAFF
>14|.|TRBJ2-1|many|TRBV11-2
TGTGCCAGCAGCTATTTGGGTTCCTACAATGAGCAGTTCTTC
CASSYLGSYNEQFF
>15|TRBD1|TRBJ2-1|few|TRBV7-9
TGTGCCAGCAGCTTGGGACAGGGATTCTACAATGAGCAGTTCTTC
CASSLGQGFYNEQFF
>14|.|TRBJ2-7|many|TRBV25-1
TGTGCCAGCAGTGAAGTTGGCAGCTCCTACGAGCAGTACTTC
CASSEVGSSYEQYF
>15|.|TRBJ2-4|few|TRBV19
TGTGCCAGTAGTATGGGGCGGTGGCGGGGAAACATTCAGTACTTC
CASSMGRWRGNIQYF
>13|.|TRBJ2-1|many|TRBV11-2
TGTGCCAGCAGCTTAGGACAGGACAATGAGCAGTTCTTC
CASSLGQDNEQFF
>13|.|TRBJ2-7|many|TRBV24-1
TGTGCCACCAGTGATACGGGTGTCCACGAGCAGTACTTC
CATSDTGVHEQYF
>19|TRBD1|TRBJ2-6|.|TRBV20-1
TGCAGTGCTAGAACTCCCCGGACAGGGCCCGTATCTGGGGCCAACGTCCTGACTTTC
CSARTPRTGPVSGANVLTF
>12|.|TRBJ2-7|.|TRBV7-8
TGTGCCAGCAGCTTCGAGCGCTACGAGCAGTACTTC
CASSFERYEQYF
>13|TRBD1|TRBJ1-4|.|TRBV15
TGTGCCACGACGGGACAGGTTAATGAAAAACTGTTTTTT
CATTGQVNEKLFF
>14|.|TRBJ2-7|many|TRBV4-2
TGTGCCAGCAGCCAGGAGATACAGGGCTACGAGCAGTACTTC
CASSQEIQGYEQYF
>16|.|TRBJ2-6|few|TRBV6-4
TGTGCCAGCAGTGAAAATGCAGGGAACGGGGCCAACGTCCTGACTTTC
CASSENAGNGANVLTF
>16|TRBD1|TRBJ1-1|few|TRBV18
TGTGCCAGCTCAAGTGTCGGACAGGAGTTGAACACTGAAGCTTTCTTT
CASSSVGQELNTEAFF
>15|.|TRBJ2-5|.|TRBV4-2
TGTGCCAGCAGCCAAGCGCTTGGATCACAAGAGACCCAGTACTTC
CASSQALGSQETQYF
>20|.|TRBJ1-1|few|TRBV21-1
TGTGCCAGCAGCAAAGGGGGGGTCGGAGGGGGCGTTAATGCGAACACTGAAGCTTTCTTT
CASSKGGVGGGVNANTEAFF
>13|.|TRBJ2-2|few|TRBV3-1
TGTGCCAGCTGTGTAGACAGGACCGGGGAGCTGTTTTTT
CASCVDRTGELFF
>16|.|TRBJ2-6|few|TRBV25-1
TGTGCCAGCAGTGACTTCTCGTTGTCTGGGGCCAACGTCCTGACTTTC
CASSDFSLSGANVLTF
>15|TRBD1|TRBJ2-2|few|TRBV12-3/TRBV12-4
TGTGCCAGCACGAAACAGGGGGCGCCGACCGGGGAGCTGTTTTTT
CASTKQGAPTGELFF
>14|.|TRBJ2-3|many|TRBV29-1
TGCAGCGGTAGTAGGGCCTCTGACACAGATACGCAGTATTTT
CSGSRASDTDTQYF
>15|.|TRBJ2-2|many|TRBV5-1
TGTGCCAGCAGCTTAGTTGGGGGGAACACCGGGGAGCTGTTTTTT
CASSLVGGNTGELFF
>15|TRBD2|TRBJ2-1|many|TRBV3-1
TGTGCCAGCAGCGGACTAGCGGGAGTCGGTAATGAGCAGTTCTTC
CASSGLAGVGNEQFF
>14|TRBD2|TRBJ2-5|many|TRBV6-4
TGTGCCAGCAACGCGGGAGAGTACCAAGAGACCCAGTACTTC
CASNAGEYQETQYF